A single TCR beta chain is shown here with its context. Its target is unknown. Germline values: CDR1 SGHTA, CDR2 FQGNSA. The CDR3 extends over 11 amino acids. The data were obtained in a study of beta chain features in type 1 diabetes. Study-wide results and caveats: All four CD4+ subsets from Type 1 diabetes patients carried moderately but significantly shorter TCRB CDR3s.

As every portion of the isolated RNA was reverse transcribed, the sequencing read expressed TCRB transcripts. Method: immunoSEQ multiplex PCR; TCRdb's copy keeps in-frame clones and lacks some. The sample holds tens of thousands of clones; roughly 70% are singletons and the top ten take approximately 2%. The sequence derives from a woman between 18 and 29 years old with type 1 diabetes. The sample was Tregs from blood. The chain recombines TRBV7-2 with TRBJ2-5; D is uncertain. Gene TRBJ2-7 matches the end of the DNA better, so the J call may be wrong. CDR3 loop: CASSNSYEQYF. In DNA, the CDR3 is TGTGCCAGCAGCAACAGCTACGAGCAGTACTTC.